The clone carrying this T cell receptor (beta chain) came up a few times. Enrolled during active infection, Seattle patients were then followed longitudinally. In the original analysis: Amplification from reference gene primers served as the basis for estimated nucleated cell counts. TCRdb's table, derived via immunoSEQ multiplex PCR, lists solely in-frame clones and lacks some. V and J calls and clone size follow that table, whereas D and trimming were derived from the DNA. The sample has roughly 260,000 clones; 75% to 95% are singletons. The data stem from a study of blood T cell repertoires in COVID-19. Study details: From the United States, Italy and Spain came samples of acute and convalescent COVID-19. Sources were T cells, B-cell-depleted T cells, or PBMCs; the material itself was cDNA or gDNA.

The CDR3 loop spans 12 amino acids. V lost 5 bases to trimming and J lost 4 bases, with 5 bases between them. Looked up from germline, CDR1 is KGHDR and CDR2 is SFDVKD. Specimen: peripheral blood. This rearrangement joins TRBV24-1 to TRBJ2-1; no clear D. The clonotype was recovered from a person aged 18 to 30 with COVID-19, enrolled during active disease. The CDR3 loop is CATSAEYNEQFF. In nucleotides, the CDR3 is TGTGCCACCAGTGCAGAATACAATGAGCAGTTCTTC.